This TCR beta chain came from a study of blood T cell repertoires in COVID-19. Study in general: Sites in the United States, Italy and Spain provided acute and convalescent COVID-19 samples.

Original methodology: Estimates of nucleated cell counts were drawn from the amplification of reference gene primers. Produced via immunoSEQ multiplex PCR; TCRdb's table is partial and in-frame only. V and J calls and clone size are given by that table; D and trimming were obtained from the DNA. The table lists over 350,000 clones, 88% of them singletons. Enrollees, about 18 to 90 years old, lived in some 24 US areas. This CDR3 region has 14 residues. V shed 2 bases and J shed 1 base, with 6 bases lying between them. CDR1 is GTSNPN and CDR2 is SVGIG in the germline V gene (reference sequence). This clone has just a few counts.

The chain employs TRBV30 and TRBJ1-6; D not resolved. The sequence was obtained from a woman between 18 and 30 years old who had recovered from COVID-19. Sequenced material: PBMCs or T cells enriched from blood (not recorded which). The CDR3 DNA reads TGTGCCTGGAGTTTGGAGTCCTATAATTCACCCCTCCACTTT. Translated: CAWSLESYNSPLHF.